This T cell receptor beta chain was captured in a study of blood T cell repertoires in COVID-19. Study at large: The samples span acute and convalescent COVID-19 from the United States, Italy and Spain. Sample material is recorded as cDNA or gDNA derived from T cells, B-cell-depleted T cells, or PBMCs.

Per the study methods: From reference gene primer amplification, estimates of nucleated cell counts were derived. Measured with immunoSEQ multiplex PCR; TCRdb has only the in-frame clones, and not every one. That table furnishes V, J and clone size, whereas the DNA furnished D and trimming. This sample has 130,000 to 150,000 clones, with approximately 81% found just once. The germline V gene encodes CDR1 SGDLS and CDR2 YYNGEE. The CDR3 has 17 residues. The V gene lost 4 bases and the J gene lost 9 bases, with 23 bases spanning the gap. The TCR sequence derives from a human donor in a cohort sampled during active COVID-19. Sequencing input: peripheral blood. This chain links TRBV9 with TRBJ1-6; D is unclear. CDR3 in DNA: TGTGCCAGCAGCCCACTGGTAGGCCCGGGATCGAGTTCACCCCTCCACTTT. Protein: CASSPLVGPGSSSPLHF.